The present T cell receptor (beta chain) was sequenced within a study of OX40 agonist ivuxolimab in advanced cancers. Germline V gene lookup returns CDR1 KGHSH and CDR2 LQKENI. V was trimmed by 1 base and J by 4 bases, leaving 16 bases between them. The CDR3 totals 16 residues. Study results and limitations: Low clonal expansion, among the lowest seen, marked partial responders at 0.1-3.0 mg/kg. CD4+ and CD8+ blood T cells expanded clonally by week 6 at 0.1 to 3.0 mg/kg. Antigen targets of the expanded peripheral T cells went undetermined. Relative to CD4+, CD8+ T cells held more expanded clones on average.

Here immunoSEQ multiplex PCR was the method, and the copy in TCRdb shows in-frame clones only, minus some. Of around 84,000 clones listed, just over 90% are singletons. Note on this clone: Its target is not known.

The clonotype originates from an adult with an advanced solid tumor such as melanoma, head and neck, liver or kidney cancer. The sample here was CD4+ or CD8+ T cells sorted from blood, taken in a trial of the OX40 agonist ivuxolimab. The V call is TRBV18, the J call TRBJ1-1; maybe TRBD1 (5 bases). The CDR3 DNA reads as TGTGCCAGCTCACCACAGGACCCGGGGGGGGGCACTGAAGCTTTCTTT. Translating it yields CASSPQDPGGGTEAFF.